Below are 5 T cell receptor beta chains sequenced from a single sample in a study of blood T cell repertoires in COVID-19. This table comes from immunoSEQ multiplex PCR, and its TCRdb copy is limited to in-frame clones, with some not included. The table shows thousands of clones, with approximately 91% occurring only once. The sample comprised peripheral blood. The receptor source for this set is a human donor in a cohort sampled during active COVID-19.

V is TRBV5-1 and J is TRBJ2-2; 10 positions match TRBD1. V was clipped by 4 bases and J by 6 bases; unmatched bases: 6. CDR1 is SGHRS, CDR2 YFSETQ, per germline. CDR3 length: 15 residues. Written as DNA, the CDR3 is TGCGCCAGCAGCCGGGATGGGACAGGGGCCGGGGAGCTGTTTTTT. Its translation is CASSRDGTGAGELFF.

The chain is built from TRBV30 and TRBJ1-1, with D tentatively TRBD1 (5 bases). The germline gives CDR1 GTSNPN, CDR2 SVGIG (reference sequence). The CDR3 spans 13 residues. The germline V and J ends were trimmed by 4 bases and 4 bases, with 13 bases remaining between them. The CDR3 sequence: CAWNAGLGTEAFF. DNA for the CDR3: TGTGCCTGGAACGCGGGGCTGGGCACTGAAGCTTTCTTT.

CDR3 coding DNA: TGTGCCAGCCGTGGGACAGGGAGCTTTACTGGAAACACCATATATTTT. Its protein is CASRGTGSFTGNTIYF. The rearrangement joins TRBV25-1 to TRBJ1-3; 9 nucleotides agree with TRBD1. Germline CDR1 and CDR2: MGHDK and SYGVNS. This CDR3 is 16 amino acids long. J lost 2 bases, V lost 8 bases, and 10 bases had no gene match.

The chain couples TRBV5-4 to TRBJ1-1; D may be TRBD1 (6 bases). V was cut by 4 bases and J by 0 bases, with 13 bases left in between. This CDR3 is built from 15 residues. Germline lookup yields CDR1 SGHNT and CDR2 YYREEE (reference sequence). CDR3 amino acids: CASSPLQGLNTEAFF. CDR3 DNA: TGTGCCAGCAGCCCCTTACAGGGTTTGAACACTGAAGCTTTCTTT.

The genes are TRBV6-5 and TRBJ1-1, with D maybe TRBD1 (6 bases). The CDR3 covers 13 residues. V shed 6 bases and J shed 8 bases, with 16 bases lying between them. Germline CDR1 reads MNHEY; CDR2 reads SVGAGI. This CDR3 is CASSQDRLTEAFF. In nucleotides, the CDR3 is TGTGCCAGCAGCCAGGACAGATTAACAGAAGCTTTCTTT.